This T cell receptor beta chain was retrieved from a study of OX40 agonist ivuxolimab in advanced cancers. Using immunoSEQ multiplex PCR, the repertoire was profiled, and TCRdb retains in-frame clones only, with some absent. The table has some 15,000 clones, over 60% seen once. CDR1 and CDR2 (germline): MNHEY, SMNVEV (reference sequence). This CDR3 is 15 amino acids long. With 0 bases removed from V and 0 bases from J, the gap between germline ends came to 8 bases. The sequence came from an adult with an advanced solid tumor such as melanoma, head and neck, liver or kidney cancer. The chain combines TRBV27 with TRBJ1-1, with no clear D. Sequencing was performed on CD4+ or CD8+ T cells sorted from blood, taken in a trial of the OX40 agonist ivuxolimab. The CDR3 DNA is TGTGCCAGCAGTTTATCGTTGGGCCTGAACACTGAAGCTTTCTTT. It is translated as CASSLSLGLNTEAFF.